This TCR beta chain emerged from a study of cytomegalovirus exposure and HLA in healthy donors (TCRdb year 2017). Turning to the overall study: An earlier analysis of some 500 of the donors reported 250 to 350 Gb of sequence data and roughly 100 million unique TCR beta sequences from 150 million to 200 million T cells. Roughly 300 gigabases of sequencing data and approximately 92 million unique TCR sequences made up an early release that covered some 640 HLA-typed donors. Of the roughly 390 genotyped donors, roughly 76% were placed in the genetic ancestry cluster associated with self-reported Caucasian donors. The aim of the study was to test whether cataloging public T cell receptors could identify signatures of past pathogen exposure. Using immunosequencing, the study profiled T cell repertoires from about 620 subjects and related those repertoires to cytomegalovirus serostatus. Along with the approximately 620-subject first cohort, a separate validation cohort of over a hundred different subjects was used. High-throughput TCR immunosequencing, statistical association of individual TCRs with disease status, and machine learning were combined to predict cytomegalovirus infection status. A later analysis re-analyzed previously published TCR beta repertoires from hundreds of donors and added high-resolution HLA genotyping to study TCR occurrence patterns. Rather than drawing on any new phenotypic data, the later analysis identified candidate immune exposures from TCR beta sequences and the way those sequences occurred across donors. An earlier analysis of more than 450 of the donors used high-throughput TCR beta sequencing to judge whether each TCR beta V gene segment behaved as functional or pseudogenic. Alongside the repertoire data, information on donor age, sex, ethnicity and CMV serostatus was compiled. A later genetic analysis used genome-wide SNP genotypes for about 60% of the roughly 670 donors, treating that subset as a discovery cohort. All discovery cohort repertoires had been generated on a single sequencing platform. Both class I and class II loci were covered by HLA typing, at four-digit resolution. Typing coverage differed by locus: A, B, C, DRB1 and DQB1 were typed in roughly 620-640 donors, DQA1 in around 500, DPA1 in some 570, and DPB1 in 400 to 490. Because of strong linkage in the cohort, four or five DR-DQ haplotypes were treated as single units for association and clustering. Across some 400 genotyped donors of the cohort, an average of about 200,000 unique TCR beta nucleotide sequences per donor were sequenced, and 15% to 20% of those sequences were non-productive. General conclusions and limits of the study: Some IMGT-functional V segments, including TRBV6-2 and TRBV6-3, could not be distinguished by the 87-base-pair reads and were therefore excluded. Because counts were too low, seventeen rarely observed V segments, including chromosome 9 orphons, were excluded from the earlier analysis of several hundred of the donors. A few of the identified cytomegalovirus-associated TCR beta chains were confirmed in vitro to be specific for cytomegalovirus antigens. In a later analysis, most CMV-associated TCR beta chains were found to appear HLA-restricted, with HLA associations seemingly driven largely by CMV exposure. A later genetic analysis reported fewer N-insertions in productive TCRs among donors in an Asian-associated ancestry cluster than the approximately 700-donor mean. Linkage disequilibrium might explain the correlated functional status among segregating V segments, but an unknown experimental factor could not be excluded. Assigning TCR associations to individual alleles was difficult when HLA alleles, especially DR and DQ, strongly co-occurred. Most TCR sequences were seen in very few donors, while some public TCRs were found in many individuals. A cluster of highly shared sequence variants was judged likely to represent a technical artifact of the sequencing pipeline. A further reported finding was that TCR beta sequences accurately predicted the HLA-A and HLA-B alleles for most subjects in the first cohort. According to the authors, the approach could potentially be generalized to other disease states and immunological phenotypes. A later analysis reported that several top co-occurrence clusters appeared linked to parvovirus B19, influenza, CMV and Epstein-Barr virus. According to a later analysis, TCR association rates differed among HLA loci, with DRB1 alleles showing the most associated TCRs and HLA-C alleles showing the fewest. V-gene and J-gene trimming of TCR beta chains was associated with a missense DCLRE1C variant in a later genetic analysis, and the association was replicated in an independent cohort. Presence/absence analyses assumed roughly uniform sequencing depth across donors, an assumption that may not hold. In this cohort, only TCR beta chains were sequenced, and detectable features were limited by the absence of alpha or paired-chain data. In an earlier analysis of over 550 of the donors, most TCR beta V segments were observed in productive rearrangements about 87% or about 30% of the time, broadly matching IMGT annotations. HLA typing was unavailable for some donors at each locus, so association tests used only the typed subset. The study gave a list of more than 150 TCR beta chains associated with cytomegalovirus. CMV serostatus was the only immune exposure information available for the cohort. A later analysis associated 15,000 to 20,000 TCR beta sequences with specific HLA alleles at a false discovery rate of 0.05. A later analysis found that HLA-associated TCR beta chains were more clonally expanded and had lower generation probabilities than equally common non-associated chains. The classifier was reported to diagnose cytomegalovirus status with high specificity and sensitivity in both the original cohort and the validation cohort.

About this clone itself: Its antigen specificity is not known.

The library was generated by the immunoSEQ multiplex PCR assay. A mixture of 60 forward primers for TCR Vbeta segments and 13 reverse primers for TCR Jbeta segments was used in the multiplex PCR. Amplification of the CDR3 region of rearranged TCR beta genes was performed with a multiplex PCR assay on genomic DNA. The Illumina HiSeq System was used to sequence the amplified TCR beta libraries as 87-base-pair reads. The authors processed their data as follows. A later analysis counted tens of millions of unique TCR beta chains across the 700 or so repertoires, and roughly 11 million of these chains were shared by at least two donors. Raw reads were error-corrected and collapsed into unique sequences by a nearest-neighbor algorithm in which closely related sequences were merged to remove PCR and sequencing errors. CDR3 sequences were aligned to IMGT reference sequences to assign V, D and J gene segments. For a sequence to be retained, at least a six-nucleotide match to both a V gene segment and a J gene segment was required. Rearrangements were called productive when the CDR3 lacked stop codons and stayed in frame with V and J; all others were non-productive. CDR3 was defined by IMGT convention, running from the second conserved V-encoded cysteine to the conserved J-encoded phenylalanine. The earlier analysis of a few hundred of the donors excluded sequences that lacked an unambiguous match to a single V gene segment. In an earlier analysis of 587 of the donors, V segments were called functional above 56.7% productive rearrangements and were called segregating when the between-donor standard deviation exceeded 5%. A statistical classification framework was built to diagnose cytomegalovirus status from the catalog of TCR beta chain sequences. A later analysis assigned V and J genes by comparing TCR nucleotide sequences with IMGT/GENE-DB human TR gene sequences. The TCRdist pipeline was used in a later analysis to assign CDR3 sequences and most-parsimonious VDJ recombination scenarios. In a later analysis, every TCR beta chain was defined by the combination of its CDR3 amino acid sequence and its V-gene family, and reads without a unique V-gene family were dropped. A later analysis removed over 500 highly shared, low-generation-probability nucleotide sequences to deal with suspected cross-contamination and a sequencing artifact. In a later analysis, a clonal expansion index was calculated for each public chain from normalized within-repertoire ranks of inferred template counts. In a later analysis, generation probabilities were computed with a VDJ recombination model fitted to out-of-frame rearrangements, and the resulting probabilities were checked against IGoR. Hypergeometric tests were used in a later analysis to score TCR-TCR, TCR-HLA and TCR-CMV co-occurrence, with a repertoire-size bias correction applied to the TCR pairs. False discovery rates were estimated in a later analysis by permuting HLA or CMV assignments 20 times. In a later analysis, co-occurring TCRs were grouped using DBSCAN, with TCRdist sequence similarity added in when clustering inside HLA-allele-positive subsets. Repertoires with fewer than 30,000 or more than 120,000 public chains, plus five repertoires with anomalous nucleotide sharing, were excluded from co-occurrence clustering. TCRdb's version of the immuneACCESS table is confined to in-frame rearrangements and falls short of the full clone set. An unresolved V gene accounts for under half of the shortfall where checked; the remainder is of unknown origin. That table is the source of V, J and clone size, and D and trimming were worked out from the DNA. The record for this sample contains about 130,000 clones. The leading ten clones occupy under 3.5% of the sample.

From the germline V gene, CDR1 is MNHNS and CDR2 is SASEGT. Relative to germline, V is 4 bases shorter and J is 5 bases shorter, with 19 bases between their ends. The CDR3 has 16 amino acids, counting the end cysteine and phenylalanine. Only the CDR3 DNA is retained, 48 bases long and in frame from the first base. The cohort comprised some 680 healthy bone marrow donors. At the time of sampling, every cohort member was nominally healthy, though immune exposures that went unrecorded were likely present. The donor was CMV seronegative and belonged to the group of over 350 seronegative cohort members. Every donor gave a peripheral blood sample, and the peripheral blood mononuclear cells from that sample were used for TCR beta sequencing. Genomic DNA extraction from the blood cell samples was performed with the Qiagen DNeasy Blood Extraction Kit.

This sequence uses TRBV6-1 and TRBJ2-3, with a weak D call of TRBD2 (6 bases match). The source material was PBMCs. This sequence originates from a young man in good health and CMV-seronegative. CDR3 protein: CASSAVWDWGRDTQYF. The nucleotide sequence is given as TGTGCCAGCAGTGCTGTTTGGGACTGGGGGAGAGATACGCAGTATTTT.